The clone carrying this TCR beta chain was counted once. These data originate in a study of blood T cell repertoires in COVID-19. Study as a whole: The study drew acute and convalescent COVID-19 samples from the United States, Italy and Spain.

Methods used by the authors: Reference gene primer amplification yielded estimated nucleated cell counts. Profiled with immunoSEQ multiplex PCR; TCRdb holds only in-frame clones, not every one. V and J calls and clone size are given by that table; D and trimming were obtained from the DNA. The sample lists tens of thousands of clones; approximately 85% were seen once. This CDR3 has 18 residues. V lost 5 bases, J lost 5 bases, and 15 bases stayed unmatched. CDR1 SGHTA and CDR2 FQGNSA come from the germline V gene. The source of this sequence is a man older than 75 with acute or convalescent COVID-19. The specimen was peripheral blood. This chain uses TRBV7-2 with TRBJ2-5; 12 bases match TRBD2. The CDR3 DNA reads TGTGCCAGCAGCGACCCCCTCCGACTAGCGGGAGTACGGGAGACCCAGTACTTC. Amino acids: CASSDPLRLAGVRETQYF.